A single sample is the source of the 24 T cell receptor beta chains below, sequenced in a study of cytomegalovirus exposure and HLA in healthy donors. PCR was performed using 60 Vbeta and 13 Jbeta primers. The assay was immunoSEQ multiplex PCR, and TCRdb's table has in-frame clones only and misses some. The table includes fewer than 110,000 clones, over 65% detected once. Sequencing was done on a sample of PBMCs. Every receptor here comes from a woman aged 40 to 50 in good health and CMV-seropositive.

The J gene is TRBJ1-6, the V gene TRBV4-2, with TRBD1 identical over 9 bases. This CDR3 is built from 16 residues. In germline, CDR1 is LGHNA, CDR2 YNFKEQ. V lost 6 bases and J lost 6; bases outside the gene matches: 9. In DNA, the CDR3 is TGTGCCAGCAGGTCGAGGGCGGGACAGGGTAATTCACCCCTCCACTTT. It encodes CASRSRAGQGNSPLHF.

A single count supports this clone. The CDR3 reads CASLRADTQYF. The CDR3 coding sequence is TGTGCCAGCCTCAGGGCAGATACGCAGTATTTT. This sequence joins TRBV18 and TRBJ2-3; D may be TRBD1 (5 bases). The length of the CDR3 is 11 residues. Germline CDR1 and CDR2: KGHSH and LQKENI. V was clipped by 8 bases and J by 4 bases, with 7 bases between them.

DNA of the CDR3: TGTGCCAGCAGCTTGGGCGGCGCCATGAACACTGAAGCTTTCTTT. Translating it yields CASSLGGAMNTEAFF. V and J are TRBV5-4 and TRBJ1-1; D gene unclear. Per germline, CDR1 SGHNT and CDR2 YYREEE (reference sequence). The germline V and J ends were trimmed by 0 bases and 0 bases, with 9 bases remaining between them. The CDR3 runs to 15 residues.

V usage is TRBV7-3 and J usage is TRBJ1-2; D is possibly TRBD1 (6 bases). Trimming took off 5 bases at V and 4 bases at J, with 14 bases between the two ends. Germline CDR1 SGHTA, CDR2 FQGTGA. CDR3 length: 14 amino acids. CDR3: CASSRRDTAYGYTF. The DNA of the CDR3 is TGTGCCAGCAGCCGCCGGGACACCGCCTATGGCTACACCTTC.

DNA of the CDR3: TGTGCCAGCAGGAGCTTCCCACCAGGGGGGAACACTGAAGCTTTCTTT. Translation gives CASRSFPPGGNTEAFF. This chain joins TRBV11-3 and TRBJ1-1; 7 nucleotides line up with TRBD1. Germline lookup yields CDR1 SGHNT and CDR2 YENEEA. V lost 6 bases and J lost 1; bases outside the gene matches: 11. The CDR3 contains 16 residues.

The J gene is TRBJ2-7, the V gene TRBV6-5; D is unclear. Looked up from germline, CDR1 is MNHEY and CDR2 is SVGAGI. Between the trimmed V and J ends, which lost 0 bases and 2 bases, there was a span of 5 bases. The CDR3 loop spans 13 amino acids. This chain's CDR3 is CASSYSGTYEQYF. The CDR3 region has the DNA TGTGCCAGCAGTTACTCGGGCACCTACGAGCAGTACTTC.

This rearrangement joins TRBV10-1 to TRBJ2-1; TRBD1 matches at 7 bases. Per germline, CDR1 WNHNN and CDR2 SYGVQD (reference sequence). The J segment lost 6 bases and the V segment lost 4 bases, leaving 0 bases of the junction unmatched. CDR3 length equals 12 residues. CDR3 protein: CASSGQGNEQFF. The CDR3 DNA reads as TGCGCCAGCAGTGGACAGGGCAATGAGCAGTTCTTC.

The chain carries TRBV11-2 and TRBJ1-1; D ambiguous. The CDR3 totals 14 residues. The germline gives CDR1 SGHAT, CDR2 FQNNGV. The germline V and J ends were trimmed by 1 base and 4 bases, with 10 bases remaining between them. The CDR3 nucleotides read TGTGCCAGCAGCTTAGCCCAGACACCCACTGAAGCTTTCTTT. This translates into CASSLAQTPTEAFF.

The chain combines TRBV30 with TRBJ2-3; 8 nucleotides align to TRBD1. The CDR3 runs to 17 residues. From germline, CDR1 is GTSNPN and CDR2 SVGIG (reference sequence). Trimming at V came to 1 base and at J to 1 base, leaving 10 bases not matched to a gene. Here the CDR3 reads CAWSASTGAFGTDTQYF. In nucleotides, the CDR3 is TGTGCCTGGAGTGCCTCGACAGGGGCCTTCGGCACAGATACGCAGTATTTT.

The chain couples TRBV7-2 to TRBJ1-5, with D tentatively TRBD1 (5 bases). The CDR3 has 15 amino acids. Germline CDR1 SGHTA, CDR2 FQGNSA. With 3 bases removed from V and 5 bases from J, the gap between germline ends came to 14 bases. The CDR3 region is CASSFQGGGDQPQHF. Here the CDR3 DNA reads TGTGCCAGCAGCTTCCAGGGTGGAGGGGATCAGCCCCAGCATTTT.

The chain combines TRBV5-1 with TRBJ1-4; weak D call: TRBD1 (6 bases). The CDR3 runs to 14 residues. Germline V gene lookup returns CDR1 SGHRS and CDR2 YFSETQ. V lost 4 bases and J 2 bases, leaving 9 bases between the germline ends. CDR3 nucleotide sequence: TGCGCCAGCAGCACCGGACAGACTAATGAAAAACTGTTTTTT. Encoded protein: CASSTGQTNEKLFF.

The rearrangement uses TRBV11-2 and TRBJ2-7; TRBD2 might be the D (6 bases). The ends were cut back, 1 base at V and 7 bases at J, with 8 bases in the middle. Germline CDR1 SGHAT, CDR2 FQNNGV. The CDR3 totals 12 residues. The CDR3: CASSLGAGEQYF. Here the CDR3 DNA reads TGTGCCAGCAGCTTAGGTGCGGGGGAGCAGTACTTC.

This clone was seen only a few times. The J gene is TRBJ1-5, the V gene TRBV4-3, with 7 nucleotides matching TRBD1. Per the germline V gene, CDR1 is LGHNA and CDR2 is YSLEER. This CDR3 is built from 15 residues. The J segment lost 4 bases and the V segment lost 0 bases, leaving 3 bases of the junction unmatched. DNA of the CDR3: TGCGCCAGCAGCCAAGACCCACAGGGGAATCAGCCCCAGCATTTT. This sequence encodes CASSQDPQGNQPQHF.

The rearrangement uses TRBV7-9 and TRBJ1-3; D remains unclear. V was cut by 5 bases and J by 4 bases, with 6 bases left in between. Germline CDR1 reads SEHNR; CDR2 reads FQNEAQ (reference sequence). This CDR3 spans 12 amino acids. The CDR3 bases are TGTGCCAGCAGCCGAGGGGGAAACACCATATATTTT. Residues: CASSRGGNTIYF.

The CDR3: CASSIGTGGYEQYF. The CDR3 coding sequence is TGTGCCAGTAGTATAGGGACGGGAGGCTACGAGCAGTACTTC. The chain carries TRBV19 and TRBJ2-7, with 7 nucleotides matching TRBD2. V shed 1 base and J 3 bases; nucleotides not matched to a gene: 3. CDR3 length: 14 residues. In germline, CDR1 is LNHDA, CDR2 SQIVND (reference sequence).

This clone turned up a few times. The chain recombines TRBV4-3 with TRBJ1-2; 7 nucleotides align to TRBD1. The V gene end was trimmed by 0 bases and the J gene end by 5 bases; junction bases not matched to a gene: 6. CDR3 size: 15 residues. Germline CDR1 and CDR2: LGHNA and YSLEER. The CDR3 DNA reads TGCGCCAGCAGCCAAGACCCTGACAGGGTTTATGGCTACACCTTC. It specifies CASSQDPDRVYGYTF.

The chain links TRBV6-6 to TRBJ1-5; D remains ambiguous. Germline lookup yields CDR1 MNHNY and CDR2 SVGAGI (reference sequence). The CDR3 length is 12 residues. V was shortened by 0 bases and J by 10 bases, with 7 bases between the two germline ends. The chain's CDR3 is CASSYSRGPQHF. CDR3 in DNA: TGTGCCAGCAGTTACTCGAGAGGACCCCAGCATTTT.

In this sample, this clone turned up once. The chain is built from TRBV6-5 and TRBJ1-2; D is possibly TRBD1 (6 bases). Deletions cut 5 bases from V and 4 bases from J, with 17 bases between. CDR1 MNHEY and CDR2 SVGAGI come from the germline V gene. The CDR3 length is 15 residues. The CDR3 loop reads CASSPGAGEGYGYTF. CDR3 nucleotide sequence: TGTGCCAGCAGTCCAGGGGCAGGGGAAGGCTATGGCTACACCTTC.

The rearrangement links TRBV4-3 to TRBJ1-2; 9 nucleotides line up with TRBD1. Germline V gene data show CDR1 as LGHNA and CDR2 as YSLEER. The junction had 5 bases not matched to a gene; V was cut back by 0 bases and J by 6 bases. CDR3 length: 15 residues. CDR3 nucleotides: TGCGCCAGCAGCCAAGATTGGGGACAGGGAGATGGCTACACCTTC. Protein product: CASSQDWGQGDGYTF.

The V call is TRBV5-1, the J call TRBJ2-1, with a possible D match to TRBD2 (5 bases). CDR3 size: 13 residues. The germline gives CDR1 SGHRS, CDR2 YFSETQ. Trimming shortened V by 3 bases and J by 8 bases, and 12 bases separated the two germline ends. CDR3 residues: CASSYAEVYEQFF. CDR3 nucleotide sequence: TGCGCCAGCAGCTATGCGGAGGTTTATGAGCAGTTCTTC.

Only one count was recorded for this clone. The chain combines TRBV5-1 with TRBJ2-2, with 11 bases that match TRBD1. Looked up from germline, CDR1 is SGHRS and CDR2 is YFSETQ. J was trimmed by 4 bases and V by 4 bases; bases with no gene match: 3. This CDR3 region has 15 residues. CDR3 region: CASSPGQGVTGELFF. The DNA for the CDR3 is TGCGCCAGCAGCCCGGGACAGGGGGTCACCGGGGAGCTGTTTTTT.

The CDR3 sequence is CASSYSSSGGEVEQFF. The CDR3 DNA follows: TGTGCCAGCAGTTACTCGTCCAGCGGGGGAGAGGTTGAGCAGTTCTTC. The V call is TRBV6-5, the J call TRBJ2-1; 8 bases agree with TRBD2. V trimming: 0 bases; J trimming: 9 bases; junction bases outside the gene matches: 10. This CDR3 is built from 16 residues. Per germline, CDR1 MNHEY and CDR2 SVGAGI.

V and J are TRBV7-8 and TRBJ2-5; no definite D call. Looked up from germline, CDR1 is SGHVS and CDR2 is FQNEAQ. With 0 bases removed from V and 6 bases from J, the gap between germline ends came to 14 bases. CDR3 length: 15 amino acids. In nucleotides, the CDR3 is TGTGCCAGCAGCTTAGCCCCCCAGGTTAAACAGACCCAGTACTTC. Its protein is CASSLAPQVKQTQYF.

The chain employs TRBV15 and TRBJ2-1; 9 bases match TRBD2. Germline lookup yields CDR1 LNHNV and CDR2 YYDKDF (reference sequence). The CDR3 covers 17 residues. J gave up 3 bases and V 3 bases, and 9 bases lay outside the gene matches. The CDR3 DNA sequence: TGTGCCACCAGCAGTTTGCTAGCGGGGACGATCTACAATGAGCAGTTCTTC. It specifies CATSSLLAGTIYNEQFF. Full variable domain (missing parts from reference TRBV15 and TRBJ2-1): DAMVIQNPRYQVTQFGKPVTLSCSQTLNHNVMYWYQQKSSQAPKLLFHYYDKDFNNEADTPDNFQSRRPNTSFCFLDIRSPGLGDTAMYLCATSSLLAGTIYNEQFFGPGTRLTVL.